Listed below are T cell receptor beta chains from one sample, sequenced in a study of cytomegalovirus exposure and HLA in healthy donors. The protocol was immunoSEQ multiplex PCR, while the TCRdb copy is restricted to in-frame clones and leaves out a portion. The sample yields approximately 160,000 clones, 64% seen once. Specimen: PBMCs. The receptors derive from a woman aged 30 to 39 in good health and CMV-seropositive. CDR3s include the opening cysteine and the closing phenylalanine or tryptophan. The D gene is left open where the match is weak. For some rows the clone size is stated as once, few or many, or as a class when expanded; others skip it.

TRBV5-1	.	.	TRBJ2-5	CASSLMSRETQYF	TGCGCCAGCAGCTTGATGAGCAGGGAGACCCAGTACTTC
TRBV27	TRBD1	.	TRBJ1-5	CASSFGQGNQPQHF	TGTGCCAGCAGTTTCGGACAGGGCAATCAGCCCCAGCATTTT
TRBV11-2	.	.	TRBJ1-4	CASSPWALLATNEKLFF	TGTGCCAGCAGCCCGTGGGCCCTCCTGGCAACTAATGAAAAACTGTTTTTT
TRBV5-8	.	.	TRBJ1-4	CASSFRDEKLFF	TGTGCCAGCAGCTTTCGTGATGAAAAACTGTTTTTT
TRBV5-4	.	.	TRBJ1-2	CASSSNQGNYGYTF	TGTGCCAGCAGCTCTAACCAGGGGAACTATGGCTACACCTTC
TRBV6-5	TRBD1	.	TRBJ1-1	CASSPGQGVLLVAFF	TGTGCCAGCAGTCCGGGACAGGGTGTATTGCTGGTGGCTTTCTTT
TRBV5-1	TRBD1	few	TRBJ2-7	CASSLGQGVEQYF	TGCGCCAGCAGTTTGGGACAGGGGGTCGAGCAGTACTTC
TRBV7-6	TRBD1	.	TRBJ1-1	CASSLGPGGTNTEAFF	TGTGCCAGCAGCTTGGGACCAGGGGGGACCAACACTGAAGCTTTCTTT
TRBV5-4	TRBD1	few	TRBJ1-5	CASSAGTGRNQPQHF	TGTGCCAGCAGCGCTGGGACAGGGAGGAATCAGCCCCAGCATTTT
TRBV6-1	.	.	TRBJ2-7	CASTRTATYEQYF	TGTGCCAGCACACGGACAGCGACCTACGAGCAGTACTTC
TRBV7-8	TRBD2	.	TRBJ2-7	CASSLAPGASGGLSINEQYF	TGTGCCAGCAGCTTAGCCCCCGGGGCTAGCGGGGGACTGAGCATCAACGAGCAGTACTTC
TRBV7-9	TRBD1	.	TRBJ1-5	CASSSDREEDQPQHF	TGTGCCAGCAGCTCGGACAGGGAAGAGGATCAGCCCCAGCATTTT
TRBV6-5	.	.	TRBJ1-2	CASSYGQGNYGYTF	TGTGCCAGCAGTTACGGCCAGGGGAACTATGGCTACACCTTC
TRBV5-4	.	few	TRBJ2-7	CASSSLLGGPSYEQYF	TGTGCCAGCAGCTCTTTATTAGGGGGACCCTCCTACGAGCAGTACTTC
TRBV19	.	.	TRBJ2-7	CASSLRVRDYEQYF	TGTGCCAGTAGCCTAAGGGTGAGGGACTACGAGCAGTACTTC
TRBV10-3	TRBD1	.	TRBJ2-7	CASSGTGGYEQYF	TGTGCTAGCTCCGGGACAGGGGGCTACGAGCAGTACTTC
TRBV5-1	TRBD1	.	TRBJ2-2	CASSLAPGQGISGELFF	TGCGCCAGCAGCCTCGCGCCGGGACAGGGTATTTCCGGGGAGCTGTTTTTT
TRBV5-4	.	.	TRBJ1-2	CASSTPPAGEIGYTF	TGTGCCAGCAGCACCCCTCCGGCAGGGGAGATTGGCTACACCTTC
TRBV10-3	.	few	TRBJ2-7	CATGDNFNEQYF	TGTGCCACCGGGGACAACTTTAACGAGCAGTACTTC
TRBV25-1	TRBD1	.	TRBJ2-7	CASSRQGAGEQYF	TGTGCCAGCAGTCGACAGGGGGCCGGGGAGCAGTACTTC
TRBV21-1	.	.	TRBJ2-4	CASSNAARTDTAKNIQYF	TGTGCCAGCAGCAATGCTGCTAGGACAGACACAGCCAAAAACATTCAGTACTTC
TRBV11-3	.	few	TRBJ2-5	CASSLDGETQYF	TGTGCCAGCAGCTTAGACGGAGAGACCCAGTACTTC
TRBV28	TRBD1	once	TRBJ1-2	CATGDSSFYGYTF	TGTGCCACTGGGGACAGCAGCTTCTATGGCTACACCTTC
TRBV7-9	.	few	TRBJ1-2	CASSQTTGGLGRVSF	TGTGCCAGCAGCCAAACGACAGGCGGTCTTGGGAGAGTGTCCTTC
TRBV5-1	.	few	TRBJ1-1	CASSPLTGNTEAFF	TGCGCCAGCAGCCCTCTTACAGGAAACACTGAAGCTTTCTTT
TRBV4-1	TRBD1	.	TRBJ1-1	CASSRMIAGQGAGAEAFF	TGCGCCAGCAGCCGGATGATAGCGGGACAGGGGGCAGGCGCTGAAGCTTTCTTT
TRBV6-6	.	few	TRBJ1-1	CASQATGVNTEAFF	TGTGCCAGCCAGGCGACAGGAGTGAACACTGAAGCTTTCTTT
TRBV6-5	TRBD1	.	TRBJ1-2	CASSYPTTGGYGYTF	TGTGCCAGCAGTTACCCGACGACAGGGGGCTATGGCTACACCTTC
TRBV5-1	.	.	TRBJ1-5	CASSLGNTGNQPQHF	TGCGCCAGCAGCTTGGGAAATACGGGGAATCAGCCCCAGCATTTT
TRBV27	.	.	TRBJ2-5	CASHPGRGRQARTQYF	TGTGCCAGCCACCCCGGCAGGGGACGTCAAGCCAGAACCCAGTACTTC
TRBV2	TRBD1	once	TRBJ1-4	CASSHHRAGQLNEKLFF	TGTGCCAGCAGCCACCATAGGGCGGGACAGCTTAATGAAAAACTGTTTTTT
TRBV28	TRBD2	once	TRBJ2-5	CASSFRGEYQETQYF	TGTGCCAGCAGTTTTCGGGGGGAGTACCAAGAGACCCAGTACTTC
TRBV2	TRBD1	.	TRBJ1-2	CASSLGQNYGYTF	TGTGCCAGCAGCCTGGGACAGAACTATGGCTACACCTTC
TRBV18	.	few	TRBJ1-2	CASSLGTTNYGYTF	TGTGCCAGCTCACTCGGGACAACTAACTATGGCTACACCTTC
TRBV19	TRBD1	once	TRBJ1-4	CASRTGFGEKLFF	TGTGCCAGTAGGACAGGGTTTGGGGAAAAACTGTTTTTT
TRBV9	.	.	TRBJ1-1	CASSASPTNTEAFF	TGTGCCAGCAGCGCCTCCCCAACTAACACTGAAGCTTTCTTT
TRBV7-9	TRBD1	.	TRBJ1-4	CASSLQDRDEEKLFF	TGTGCCAGCAGCCTCCAGGACAGGGACGAGGAAAAACTGTTTTTT
TRBV10-1	.	once	TRBJ2-7	CASKRRTNSYEQYF	TGCGCCAGCAAAAGGCGGACTAACTCCTACGAGCAGTACTTC
TRBV19	TRBD1	.	TRBJ2-7	CASSAGTAGYEQYF	TGTGCCAGTAGTGCCGGGACAGCCGGCTACGAGCAGTACTTC
TRBV5-1	.	.	TRBJ2-1	CASSLVATSYNEQFF	TGCGCCAGCAGCTTGGTAGCGACCTCCTACAATGAGCAGTTCTTC
TRBV2	.	.	TRBJ1-2	CASSVWGNPADGYTF	TGTGCCAGCAGTGTATGGGGCAACCCGGCGGATGGCTACACCTTC
TRBV28	.	.	TRBJ1-1	CASSFRQWRDTEAFF	TGTGCCAGCAGTTTCCGACAGTGGAGGGACACTGAAGCTTTCTTT
TRBV6-1	.	few	TRBJ1-6	CASSESTLHF	TGTGCCAGCAGTGAATCAACCCTCCACTTT
TRBV5-1	TRBD2	few	TRBJ2-7	CASSTSGLAGGPSYF	TGCGCCAGCAGCACCTCAGGACTAGCGGGAGGGCCATCCTACTTC